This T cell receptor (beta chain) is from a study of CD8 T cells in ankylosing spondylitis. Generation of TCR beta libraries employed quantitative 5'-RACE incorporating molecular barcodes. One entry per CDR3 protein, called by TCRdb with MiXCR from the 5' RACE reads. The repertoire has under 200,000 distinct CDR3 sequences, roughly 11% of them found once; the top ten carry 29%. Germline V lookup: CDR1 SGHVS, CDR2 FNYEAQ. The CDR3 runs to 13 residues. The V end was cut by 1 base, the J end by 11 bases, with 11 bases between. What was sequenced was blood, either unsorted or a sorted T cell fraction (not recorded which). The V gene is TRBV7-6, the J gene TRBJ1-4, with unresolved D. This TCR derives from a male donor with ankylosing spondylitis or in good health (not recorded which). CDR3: CASSLGAGRKLFF. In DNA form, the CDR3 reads TGTGCCAGCAGCTTAGGGGCGGGTCGGAAACTGTTTTTT. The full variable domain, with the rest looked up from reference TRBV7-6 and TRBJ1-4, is GAGVSQSPRYKVTKRGQDVALRCDPISGHVSLYWYRQALGQGPEFLTYFNYEAQQDKSGLPNDRFSAERPEGSISTLTIQRTEQRDSAMYRCASSLGAGRKLFFGSGTQLSVL.